The entry that follows covers one TCR beta chain sequence. The data were obtained in a study of Ad26.COV2.S vaccination and SARS-CoV-2 variants. The wider study: The trial was COV1001 and the donor's arm was Ad26.COV2.S.

Treatment reported: around 19 received Ad26.COV2.S at low or high dose, single or two shots; 5 received placebo; per-sample allocation not given. It was on day 63 after the first vaccine or placebo injection that samples were taken. Here immunoSEQ multiplex PCR was the method, and the copy in TCRdb shows in-frame clones only, minus some. The repertoire holds under 250,000 clones, with roughly nine tenths as singletons. The receptor was isolated from a person between 18 and 60 years old who received the Ad26.COV2.S COVID-19 vaccine or a placebo. Sequenced material: peripheral blood, taken in a trial of Ad26.COV2.S vaccine versus placebo.

The CDR3 nucleotides read TGTGCCAGCAGTTACTCCGAGGGAATGAGTCAGCCCCAGCATTTT. It specifies CASSYSEGMSQPQHF. The genes are TRBV6-2 or TRBV6-3 and TRBJ1-5; D gene ambiguous. Trimming stripped 0 bases from V and 6 bases from J, with 12 bases between. CDR3 length equals 15 residues. The germline gives CDR1 MNHEY, CDR2 SVGEGT.